This is a list of T cell receptor beta chains from one sample in a study of OX40 agonist ivuxolimab in advanced cancers. The repertoire was sequenced with immunoSEQ multiplex PCR; TCRdb's copy has only in-frame clones and lacks some. The sample records some 44,000 clones, more than 80% being singletons. The sample consisted of CD4+ or CD8+ T cells sorted from blood, taken in a trial of the OX40 agonist ivuxolimab. Receptor source: an adult with an advanced solid tumor such as melanoma, head and neck, liver or kidney cancer. The CDR3 runs from the conserved cysteine through the conserved F or W. D genes are given only for firm matches. Clone sizes are given selectively: once, few, many, or a class where the clone is expanded.

J gene: TRBJ2-1
V gene: TRBV6-4
D gene: NA
clone size: NA
CDR3 DNA: TGTGCCAGCAGTCCCTCCAGCTCCTACAATGAGCAGTTCTTC
CDR3 protein: CASSPSSSYNEQFF

J gene: TRBJ2-2
V gene: TRBV6-1
D gene: NA
clone size: NA
CDR3 DNA: TGTGCCAGCAGTGAAGTGGCGGTAAACACCGGGGAGCTGTTTTTT
CDR3 protein: CASSEVAVNTGELFF

J gene: TRBJ2-1
V gene: TRBV4-3
D gene: TRBD2
clone size: NA
CDR3 DNA: TGCGCCAGCAGCCCGAGAGGCGGGGGATATTACAATGAGCAGTTCTTC
CDR3 protein: CASSPRGGGYYNEQFF

J gene: TRBJ1-2
V gene: TRBV7-9
D gene: NA
clone size: NA
CDR3 DNA: TGTGCCAGCAGCTCACTTATTGAGGGCTACACCTTC
CDR3 protein: CASSSLIEGYTF

J gene: TRBJ1-2
V gene: TRBV28
D gene: TRBD1
clone size: once
CDR3 DNA: TGTGCCAGCAGGGGCGACTTTTGGACAGGGGGCTATGGCTACACCTTC
CDR3 protein: CASRGDFWTGGYGYTF

J gene: TRBJ2-7
V gene: TRBV28
D gene: TRBD1
clone size: NA
CDR3 DNA: TGTGCCAGCAGTCCCCCCCGAGACGGCCCGAGGGGGCGCGAGCAGTACTTC
CDR3 protein: CASSPPRDGPRGREQYF

J gene: TRBJ1-4
V gene: TRBV6-5
D gene: TRBD1
clone size: NA
CDR3 DNA: TGTGCCAGCAGCCCCTACAGGGGGAGGAATGAAAAACTGTTTTTT
CDR3 protein: CASSPYRGRNEKLFF

J gene: TRBJ1-5
V gene: TRBV30
D gene: TRBD1
clone size: NA
CDR3 DNA: TGTGCCTGGAGTGTACGGCAGGGGGGTCAGCCCCAGCATTTT
CDR3 protein: CAWSVRQGGQPQHF

J gene: TRBJ2-2
V gene: TRBV19
D gene: TRBD2
clone size: NA
CDR3 DNA: TGTGCCAGTAGTATCCAGGCGGGAGGCACGAACACCGGGGAGCTGTTTTTT
CDR3 protein: CASSIQAGGTNTGELFF

J gene: TRBJ1-5
V gene: TRBV4-2
D gene: NA
clone size: NA
CDR3 DNA: TGTGCCAGCAGCCGGATACAGGACATGAATAGCAATCAGCCCCAGCATTTT
CDR3 protein: CASSRIQDMNSNQPQHF

J gene: TRBJ2-3
V gene: TRBV7-2
D gene: NA
clone size: NA
CDR3 DNA: TGTGCCAGCAGCCGGGGACGGGCCACAGATACGCAGTATTTT
CDR3 protein: CASSRGRATDTQYF

J gene: TRBJ2-1
V gene: TRBV19
D gene: NA
clone size: NA
CDR3 DNA: TGTGCCAGTAGTATACGGATAGGAACCTACAATGAGCAGTTCTTC
CDR3 protein: CASSIRIGTYNEQFF

J gene: TRBJ2-7
V gene: TRBV10-1
D gene: NA
clone size: NA
CDR3 DNA: TGCGCCAGCTCTCCCGGGACTGGGCAGGGGGAGCAGTACTTC
CDR3 protein: CASSPGTGQGEQYF

J gene: TRBJ1-4
V gene: TRBV7-2
D gene: NA
clone size: NA
CDR3 DNA: TGTGCCAGCAGCTTAGGGGGGGCGGGAGGTGAAAAACTGTTTTTT
CDR3 protein: CASSLGGAGGEKLFF

J gene: TRBJ1-4
V gene: TRBV6-1
D gene: NA
clone size: once
CDR3 DNA: TGTGCCAGCAGTGAATGGACAGCAACTAATGAAAAACTGTTTTTT
CDR3 protein: CASSEWTATNEKLFF